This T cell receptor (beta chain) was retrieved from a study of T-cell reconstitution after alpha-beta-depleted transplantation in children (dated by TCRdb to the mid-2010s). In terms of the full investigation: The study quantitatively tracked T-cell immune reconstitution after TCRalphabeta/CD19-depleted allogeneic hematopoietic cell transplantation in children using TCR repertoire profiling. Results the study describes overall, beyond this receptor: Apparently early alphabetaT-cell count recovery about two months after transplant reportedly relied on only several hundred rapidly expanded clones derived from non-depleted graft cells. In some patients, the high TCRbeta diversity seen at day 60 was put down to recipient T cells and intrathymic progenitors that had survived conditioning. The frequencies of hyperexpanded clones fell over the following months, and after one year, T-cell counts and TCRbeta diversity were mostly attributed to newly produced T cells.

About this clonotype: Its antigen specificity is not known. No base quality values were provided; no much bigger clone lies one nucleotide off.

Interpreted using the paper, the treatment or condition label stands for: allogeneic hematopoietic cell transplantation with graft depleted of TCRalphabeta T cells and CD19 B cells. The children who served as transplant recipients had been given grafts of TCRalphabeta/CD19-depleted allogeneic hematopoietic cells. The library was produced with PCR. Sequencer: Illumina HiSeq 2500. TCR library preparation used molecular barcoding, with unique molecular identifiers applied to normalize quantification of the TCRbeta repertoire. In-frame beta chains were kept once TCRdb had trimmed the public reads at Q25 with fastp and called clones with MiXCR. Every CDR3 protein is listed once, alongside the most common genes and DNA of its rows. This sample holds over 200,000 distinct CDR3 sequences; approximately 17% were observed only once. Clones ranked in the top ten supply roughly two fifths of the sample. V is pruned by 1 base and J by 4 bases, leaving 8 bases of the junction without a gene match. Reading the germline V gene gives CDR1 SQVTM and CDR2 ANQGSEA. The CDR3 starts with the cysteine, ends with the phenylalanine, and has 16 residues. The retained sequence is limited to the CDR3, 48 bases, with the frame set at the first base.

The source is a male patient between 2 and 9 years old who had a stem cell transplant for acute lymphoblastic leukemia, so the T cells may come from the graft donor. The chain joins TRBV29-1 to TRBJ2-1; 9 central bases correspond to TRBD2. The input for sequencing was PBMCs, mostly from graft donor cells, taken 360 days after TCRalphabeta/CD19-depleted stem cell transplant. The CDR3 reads CSVEGSGGQNYNEQFF. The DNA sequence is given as TGCAGCGTTGAAGGTAGCGGGGGCCAAAATTACAATGAGCAGTTCTTC.